Shown below are 26 T cell receptor beta chains from a single sample sequenced in a study of glioma-infiltrating T cells. Using RNA template, CDR3s of TCR alpha and beta were amplified with iRepertoire arm-PCR. From the multiplex PCR reads, TCRdb called clonotypes with MiXCR, one entry per CDR3 protein. This table holds fewer than 500,000 distinct CDR3 sequences, roughly 41% found once. Sequencing was carried out using glioma tissue, nonneoplastic brain tissue, or PBMCs (not recorded which). The receptor set was obtained from a human donor with low-grade glioma or glioblastoma, undergoing nonglioma brain surgery, or in good health (not recorded which).

The chain combines TRBV19 with TRBJ2-1, with 9 positions matching TRBD1. Germline CDR1 LNHDA, CDR2 SQIVND (reference sequence). V lost 6 bases, J lost 7 bases, and 4 bases stayed unmatched. The CDR3 has 13 residues. DNA of the CDR3: TGTGCCAGTAGCAACAGGGGGCTAAATGAGCAGTTCTTC. Protein: CASSNRGLNEQFF.

This clonotype has just a few counts. This chain links TRBV6-1 with TRBJ2-1; TRBD2 matches 11 bases. The V segment lost 10 bases and the J segment 7 bases; nucleotides outside the gene matches: 12. The germline V gene encodes CDR1 MNHNS and CDR2 SASEGT. This CDR3 comprises 15 residues. The CDR3 DNA follows: TGTGCCACGGAGGCTAGCGGGAGGAGAGGGAATGAGCAGTTCTTC. Its translation: CATEASGRRGNEQFF.

J is TRBJ1-5 and V is TRBV28, with a weak D call TRBD1 (5 bases). CDR1 and CDR2 (germline): MDHEN, SYDVKM. The V end lost 5 bases, the J end lost 7 bases, and 9 bases lay between the germline ends. There are 12 residues in the CDR3. CDR3 sequence: CASSGTGQPQHF. CDR3 bases: TGTGCCAGCAGTGGAACAGGACAGCCCCAGCATTTT.

This clonotype was counted between two and nine times. The chain links TRBV7-3 to TRBJ2-3, with unresolved D. CDR3 length: 12 residues. Germline V gene lookup returns CDR1 SGHTA and CDR2 FQGTGA. The ends were cut back, 3 bases at V and 2 bases at J, with 3 bases in the middle. The DNA of the CDR3 is TGTGCCAGCAGCTTCCCCACAGATACGCAGTATTTT. Amino acid sequence: CASSFPTDTQYF.

As to this clonotype: A much larger clone is a single base away; this may be a read error. This is likely a read error, given that the CDR3 carries no conserved phenylalanine or tryptophan at its end. The CDR3 region is CASSPLAGNTEAFS. DNA of the CDR3: TGTGCCAGCAGCCCCCTGGCGGGGAACACTGAAGCTTTCTCT. The J gene is TRBJ1-1, the V gene TRBV27; unclear D gene. CDR1 is MNHEY and CDR2 is SMNVEV in the germline V gene (reference sequence). Trimming left V 6 bases short and J 1 base short, with 12 bases between. This CDR3 spans 14 amino acids.

Concerning this clonotype itself: Given a much more abundant clone one base away, this may be a read error. The chain recombines TRBV20-1 with TRBJ2-1, with D possibly matching TRBD1 (7 bases). The germline gives CDR1 DFQATT, CDR2 SNEGSKA (reference sequence). Trimming took 1 base from V and 10 from J, leaving 20 bases between them. The CDR3 length is 15 residues. The DNA for the CDR3 is TGCAGTGCTAGAGGGCTCAGGGGGGCTACCTACGAGCAGTTCTTC. This sequence encodes CSARGLRGATYEQFF.

In regard to this clonotype: A much larger clone sits a single nucleotide away, making a read error possible. The V call is TRBV28, the J call TRBJ2-1; D is perhaps TRBD2 (6 bases). Germline lookup yields CDR1 MDHEN and CDR2 SYDVKM. This CDR3 is 13 amino acids long. CDR3 sequence (DNA): TGTGCCAGTTCCGGGAGCTCCTACAATGAGCGGTTCTTC. Translating it yields CASSGSSYNERFF.

Many counts were recorded for this clonotype. The chain uses TRBV6-5 and TRBJ2-3; the match to TRBD2 covers 8 bases. Germline loops: CDR1 MNHEY, CDR2 SVGAGI. The CDR3 is 17 residues long. Germline trimming cut 0 bases from V and 3 bases from J; bases unmatched to any gene: 8. Here the CDR3 reads CASSYSNPGGLTDTQYF. CDR3 sequence (DNA): TGTGCCAGCAGTTACTCGAATCCGGGAGGGTTAACAGATACGCAGTATTTT.

The rearrangement links TRBV6-1 to TRBJ1-5; possible D gene TRBD1, 6 bases. Germline V gene lookup returns CDR1 MNHNS and CDR2 SASEGT. Trimming shortened V by 1 base and J by 2 bases, and 9 bases separated the two germline ends. The CDR3 is made up of 15 amino acids. CDR3 amino acids: CASSEGAGGNQPQHF. The CDR3 coding sequence is TGTGCCAGCAGTGAAGGGGCAGGGGGCAATCAGCCCCAGCATTTT.

Only a few counts were recorded for this clonotype. CDR3 nucleotide sequence: TGTGCCAGCACCTTCCGACAGGACTACAATGAGCAGTTCTTC. Protein product: CASTFRQDYNEQFF. The chain carries TRBV6-1 and TRBJ2-1, with D possibly matching TRBD1 (6 bases). Germline V gene lookup returns CDR1 MNHNS and CDR2 SASEGT. The ends were cut back, 7 bases at V and 3 bases at J, with 13 bases in the middle. CDR3 length: 14 amino acids.

The chain couples TRBV7-9 to TRBJ2-3; 7 bases fit TRBD2. The germline CDR1 and CDR2 sequences are SEHNR and FQNEAQ (reference sequence). The CDR3 sequence is 15 residues long. V lost 4 bases and J lost 0; bases outside the gene matches: 4. The CDR3 nucleotides read TGTGCCAGCAGCTCTTGGGGGGGAAGCACAGATACGCAGTATTTT. This sequence encodes CASSSWGGSTDTQYF.

About this clonotype: A much more abundant neighbour one base away suggests this may be a read error. The J gene is TRBJ1-6, the V gene TRBV28; D gene ambiguous. The CDR3 is made up of 12 amino acids. CDR1 MDHEN and CDR2 SYDVKM come from the germline V gene. This CDR3 is CASSLTNLPLHF. In nucleotides, the CDR3 is TGTGCCAGCAGTTTAACGAATTTACCCCTCCACTTT. The whole variable domain, remainder taken from reference TRBV28 and TRBJ1-6, is DVKVTQSSRYLVKRTGEKVFLECVQDMDHENMFWYRQDPGLGLRLIYFSYDVKMKEKGDIPEGYSVSREKKERFSLILESASTNQTSMYLCASSLTNLPLHFGNGTRLTVT.

The chain has TRBV4-2 and TRBJ2-3; the match to TRBD2 covers 11 bases. CDR1 LGHNA and CDR2 YNFKEQ come from the germline V gene. This CDR3 contains 18 residues. The ends lost 4 bases at V and 6 bases at J; junction bases unmatched: 15. The CDR3 is CASSLRTSGSKNADTQYF. The CDR3 bases are TGTGCCAGCAGCCTCCGCACTAGCGGGAGTAAGAACGCGGATACGCAGTATTTT.

Many counts were recorded for this clonotype. The chain uses TRBV27 and TRBJ1-5, with TRBD1 as a possible D gene (5 bases). The length of the CDR3 is 11 residues. Deletions cut 6 bases from V and 9 bases from J, with 9 bases between. From germline, CDR1 is MNHEY and CDR2 SMNVEV (reference sequence). DNA of the CDR3: TGTGCCAGCAGCTCCGGGGGGCCCCAGCATTTT. Translated, it gives CASSSGGPQHF.

This clonotype was counted ten times or more. This sequence joins TRBV28 and TRBJ2-1; D remains ambiguous. In germline, CDR1 is MDHEN, CDR2 SYDVKM. The ends were cut back, 6 bases at V and 1 base at J, with 1 base in the middle. The CDR3 is 11 residues long. The CDR3 DNA sequence: TGTGCCAGCAGATCCTACAATGAGCAGTTCTTC. Residues: CASRSYNEQFF.

This rearrangement joins TRBV29-1 to TRBJ2-3; TRBD1 might be the D (6 bases). With 2 bases removed from V and 5 bases from J, the gap between germline ends came to 14 bases. This CDR3 is built from 14 residues. Germline assignment: CDR1 SQVTM and CDR2 ANQGSEA. The chain's CDR3 is CSVEIGEGVDTQYF. The CDR3 DNA sequence: TGCAGCGTTGAAATTGGCGAGGGGGTAGATACGCAGTATTTT.

This clonotype was seen repeatedly, ten times or more. V is TRBV20-1 and J is TRBJ2-3; TRBD2 aligns across 10 bases. The ends lost 6 bases at V and 4 bases at J; junction bases unmatched: 4. CDR3 length equals 13 residues. From germline, CDR1 is DFQATT and CDR2 SNEGSKA (reference sequence). Here the CDR3 reads CSALAGESDTQYF. The CDR3 DNA follows: TGCAGTGCCCTAGCGGGAGAATCAGATACGCAGTATTTT.

In this sample, this clonotype turned up a few times. The V and J genes are TRBV28 and TRBJ2-1, with a possible D match to TRBD1 (6 bases). Germline V gives CDR1 MDHEN, CDR2 SYDVKM. The CDR3 is 15 amino acids. V was pared by 6 bases and J by 8 bases, with 20 bases between. CDR3 residues: CASSRSLQGGDEQFF. As DNA, the CDR3 is TGTGCCAGCAGCCGCAGCTTACAGGGTGGCGATGAGCAGTTCTTC.

This clonotype was seen repeatedly, ten times or more. The chain recombines TRBV6-2 or TRBV6-3 with TRBJ2-1, with D maybe TRBD2 (5 bases). V lost 8 bases to trimming and J lost 0 bases, with 8 bases between them. Germline loops: CDR1 MNHEY, CDR2 SVGEGT. The CDR3 has 13 amino acids. Here the CDR3 DNA reads TGTGCCAGCGGGAGCTTCTCCTACAATGAGCAGTTCTTC. This codes for CASGSFSYNEQFF.

V and J are TRBV20-1 and TRBJ2-3; TRBD2 aligns across 9 bases. V trimming: 0 bases; J trimming: 4 bases; junction bases outside the gene matches: 8. The CDR3 loop spans 16 amino acids. Per the germline V gene, CDR1 is DFQATT and CDR2 is SNEGSKA (reference sequence). The CDR3 spells CSARDADGTSPDTQYF. The CDR3, as DNA: TGCAGTGCTAGAGATGCTGACGGGACTAGCCCAGATACGCAGTATTTT.

This clonotype has a handful of counts. The chain joins TRBV28 to TRBJ2-1; D may be TRBD2 (5 bases). The germline V and J ends were trimmed by 3 bases and 7 bases, with 13 bases remaining between them. The CDR3 has 14 residues. Looked up from germline, CDR1 is MDHEN and CDR2 is SYDVKM. The CDR3 region is CASSLDRGFNEQFF. DNA for the CDR3: TGTGCCAGCAGTTTGGACCGGGGTTTTAATGAGCAGTTCTTC.

This clonotype has at least ten counts. The rearrangement links TRBV19 to TRBJ2-1, with 11 positions matching TRBD2. With 9 bases clipped from V and 4 bases from J, the junction kept 8 bases outside the gene matches. This CDR3 contains 15 residues. Germline V lookup: CDR1 LNHDA, CDR2 SQIVND (reference sequence). CDR3 loop: CASSLGTSGYNEQFF. The CDR3 coding sequence is TGTGCCAGCAGTCTCGGGACTAGCGGTTACAATGAGCAGTTCTTC.

This clonotype occurred many times. V gene TRBV28 combines with J gene TRBJ2-7; 10 nucleotides agree with TRBD2. After removal of 2 bases from V and 4 bases from J, the junction contained 2 bases not matched to a gene. Germline CDR1 MDHEN, CDR2 SYDVKM. The CDR3 spans 14 residues. The CDR3 coding sequence is TGTGCCAGCAGTTTACTAGCGGGAGTGTACGAGCAGTACTTC. Protein product: CASSLLAGVYEQYF. Together with reference TRBV28 and TRBJ2-7, the CDR3 gives the full variable domain: DVKVTQSSRYLVKRTGEKVFLECVQDMDHENMFWYRQDPGLGLRLIYFSYDVKMKEKGDIPEGYSVSREKKERFSLILESASTNQTSMYLCASSLLAGVYEQYFGPGTRLTVT.

Comments on this clonotype: This may stem from a read error, because a much larger clone lies one nucleotide away. V usage is TRBV6-1 and J usage is TRBJ2-5; D gene uncertain. CDR1 is MNHNS and CDR2 is SASEGT in the germline V gene. This CDR3 is built from 12 residues. V lost 7 bases, J lost 4 bases, and 10 bases lay in between. DNA of the CDR3: TGTGCCAGCATCCCGGGTGGAGAGACCCAGTACTTC. Protein sequence: CASIPGGETQYF.

The rearrangement links TRBV11-2 to TRBJ1-1; D unclear. CDR3 size: 12 residues. Trimming stripped 5 bases from V and 7 bases from J, with 11 bases between. Germline V gene data show CDR1 as SGHAT and CDR2 as FQNNGV. CDR3 coding DNA: TGTGCCAGCAGCCCGTTCGAGGGTGAAGCTTTCTTT. Translated: CASSPFEGEAFF.

In its sample, this clonotype was seen a few times. The chain joins TRBV6-2 or TRBV6-3 to TRBJ2-4; D could derive from TRBD1 or TRBD2 (6 bases each). Germline V gene sequence: CDR1 MNHEY, CDR2 SVGEGT. The CDR3 covers 16 residues. V lost 6 bases and J lost 7, with 22 bases in between. CDR3 in DNA: TGTGCCAGCAGCATGGGGGGCCTGGGGGCCTGGAACATTCAGTACTTC. This codes for CASSMGGLGAWNIQYF.